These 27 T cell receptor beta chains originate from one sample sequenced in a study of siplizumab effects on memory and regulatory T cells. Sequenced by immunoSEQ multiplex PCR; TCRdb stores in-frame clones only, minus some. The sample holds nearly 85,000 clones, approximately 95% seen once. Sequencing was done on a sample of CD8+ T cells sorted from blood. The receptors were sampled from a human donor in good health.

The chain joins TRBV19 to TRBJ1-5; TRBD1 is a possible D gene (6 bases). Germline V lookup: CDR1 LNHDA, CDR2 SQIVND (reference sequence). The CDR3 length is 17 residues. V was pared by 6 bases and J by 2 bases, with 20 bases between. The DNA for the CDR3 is TGTGCCAGTAGCCTGACCTCAGGGGATAATGGCAATCAGCCCCAGCATTTT. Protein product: CASSLTSGDNGNQPQHF.

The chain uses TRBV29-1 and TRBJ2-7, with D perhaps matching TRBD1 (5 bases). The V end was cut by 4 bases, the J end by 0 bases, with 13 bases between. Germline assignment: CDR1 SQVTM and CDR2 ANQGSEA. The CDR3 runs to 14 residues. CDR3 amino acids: CSVGTGSSSYEQYF. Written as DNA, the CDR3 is TGCAGCGTTGGAACAGGATCGAGCTCCTACGAGCAGTACTTC.

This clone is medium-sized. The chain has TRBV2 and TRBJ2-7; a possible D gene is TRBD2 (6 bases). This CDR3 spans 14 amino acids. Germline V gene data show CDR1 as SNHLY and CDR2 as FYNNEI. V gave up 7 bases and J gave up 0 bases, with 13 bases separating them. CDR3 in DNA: TGTGCCAGCACCAGCGGGTTGAGCTCCTACGAGCAGTACTTC. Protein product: CASTSGLSSYEQYF.

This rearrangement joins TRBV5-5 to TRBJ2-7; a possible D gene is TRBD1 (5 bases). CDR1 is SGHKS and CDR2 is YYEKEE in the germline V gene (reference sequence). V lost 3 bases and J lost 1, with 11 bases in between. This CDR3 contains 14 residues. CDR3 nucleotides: TGTGCCAGCAGCTGGGATGACAGATCCTACGAGCAGTACTTC. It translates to CASSWDDRSYEQYF.

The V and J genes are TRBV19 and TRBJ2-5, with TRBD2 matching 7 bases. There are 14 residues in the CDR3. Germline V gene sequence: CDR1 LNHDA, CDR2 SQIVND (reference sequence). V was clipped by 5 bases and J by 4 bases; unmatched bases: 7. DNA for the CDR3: TGTGCCAGTAGTTACGGGAGGTTCGGAGAGACCCAGTACTTC. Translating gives CASSYGRFGETQYF.

Here the CDR3 DNA reads TGTGCCAGCAGCGATAGCGGGATGGCCAATGAGCAGTTCTTC. As protein: CASSDSGMANEQFF. J is TRBJ2-1 and V is TRBV27, with 8 bases lining up with TRBD2. With V trimmed by 6 bases and J by 6 bases, 7 bases remained unmatched. Germline V gives CDR1 MNHEY, CDR2 SMNVEV (reference sequence). The CDR3 spans 14 residues.

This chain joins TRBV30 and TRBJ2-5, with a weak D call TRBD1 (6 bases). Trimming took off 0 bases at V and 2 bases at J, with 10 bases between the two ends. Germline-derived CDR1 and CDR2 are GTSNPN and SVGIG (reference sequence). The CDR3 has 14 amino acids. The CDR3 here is CAWSVSRGQETQYF. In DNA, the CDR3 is TGTGCCTGGAGTGTATCAAGGGGGCAAGAGACCCAGTACTTC.

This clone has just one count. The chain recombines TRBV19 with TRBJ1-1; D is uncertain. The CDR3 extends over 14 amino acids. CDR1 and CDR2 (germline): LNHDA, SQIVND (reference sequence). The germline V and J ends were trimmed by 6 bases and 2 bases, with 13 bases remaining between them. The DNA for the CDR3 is TGTGCCAGTAGATCCGGGGAGGGAAACACTGAAGCTTTCTTT. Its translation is CASRSGEGNTEAFF.

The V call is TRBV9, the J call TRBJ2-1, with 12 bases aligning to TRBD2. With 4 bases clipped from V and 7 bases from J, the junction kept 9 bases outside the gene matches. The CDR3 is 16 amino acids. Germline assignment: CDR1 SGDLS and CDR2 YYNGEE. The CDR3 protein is CASSPRLAGVGNEQFF. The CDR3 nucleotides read TGTGCCAGCAGCCCCAGACTAGCGGGAGTGGGGAATGAGCAGTTCTTC.

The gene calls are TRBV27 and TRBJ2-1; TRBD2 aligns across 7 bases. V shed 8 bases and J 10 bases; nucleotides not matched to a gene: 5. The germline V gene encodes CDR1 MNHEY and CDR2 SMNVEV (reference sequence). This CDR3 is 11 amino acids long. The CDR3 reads CASGPREEQFF. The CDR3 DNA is TGTGCCAGCGGGCCGCGGGAGGAGCAGTTCTTC.

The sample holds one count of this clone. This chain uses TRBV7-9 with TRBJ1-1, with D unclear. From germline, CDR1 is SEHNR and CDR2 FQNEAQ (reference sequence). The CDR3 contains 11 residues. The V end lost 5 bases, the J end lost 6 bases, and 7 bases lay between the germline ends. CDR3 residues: CASSHDSEAFF. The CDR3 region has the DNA TGTGCCAGCAGCCATGATTCTGAAGCTTTCTTT.

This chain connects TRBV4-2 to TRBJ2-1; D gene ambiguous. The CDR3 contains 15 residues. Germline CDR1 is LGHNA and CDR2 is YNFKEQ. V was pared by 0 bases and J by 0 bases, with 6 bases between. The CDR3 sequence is CASSQDLRSYNEQFF. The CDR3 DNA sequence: TGTGCCAGCAGCCAAGACCTCCGCTCCTACAATGAGCAGTTCTTC.

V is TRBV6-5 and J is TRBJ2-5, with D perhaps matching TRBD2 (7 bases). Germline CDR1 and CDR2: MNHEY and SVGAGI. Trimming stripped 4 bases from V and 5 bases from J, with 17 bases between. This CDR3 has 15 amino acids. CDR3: CASSFRGATRETQYF. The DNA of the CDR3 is TGTGCCAGCAGTTTCCGGGGGGCTACACGGGAGACCCAGTACTTC.

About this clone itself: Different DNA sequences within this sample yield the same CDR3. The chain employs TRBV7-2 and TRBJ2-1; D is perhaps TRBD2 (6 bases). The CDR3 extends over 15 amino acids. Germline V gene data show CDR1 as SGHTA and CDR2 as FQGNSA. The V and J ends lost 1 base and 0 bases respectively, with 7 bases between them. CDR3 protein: CASSLDGSSYNEQFF. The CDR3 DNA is TGTGCCAGCAGCTTAGACGGGAGCTCCTACAATGAGCAGTTCTTC. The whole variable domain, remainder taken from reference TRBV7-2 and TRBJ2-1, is GAGVSQSPSNKVTEKGKDVELRCDPISGHTALYWYRQSLGQGLEFLIYFQGNSAPDKSGLPSDRFSAERTGGSVSTLTIQRTQQEDSAVYLCASSLDGSSYNEQFFGPGTRLTVL.

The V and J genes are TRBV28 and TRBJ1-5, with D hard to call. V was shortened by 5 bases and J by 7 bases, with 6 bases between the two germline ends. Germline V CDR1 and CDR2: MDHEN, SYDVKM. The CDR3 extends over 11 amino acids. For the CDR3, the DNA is TGTGCCAGCAGTATAAGGCAGCCCCAGCATTTT. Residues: CASSIRQPQHF.

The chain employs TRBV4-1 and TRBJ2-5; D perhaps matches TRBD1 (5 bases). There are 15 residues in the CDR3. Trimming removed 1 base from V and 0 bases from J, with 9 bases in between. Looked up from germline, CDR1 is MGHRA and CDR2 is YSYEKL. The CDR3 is CASSQGGQDQETQYF. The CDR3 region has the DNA TGCGCCAGCAGCCAAGGAGGACAAGACCAAGAGACCCAGTACTTC.

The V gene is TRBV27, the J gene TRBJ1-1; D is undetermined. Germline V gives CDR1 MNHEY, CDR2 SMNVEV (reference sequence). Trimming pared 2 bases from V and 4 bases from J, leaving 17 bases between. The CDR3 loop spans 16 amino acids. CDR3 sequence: CASSLLARAAGTEAFF. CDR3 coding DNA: TGTGCCAGCAGTTTACTCGCGAGGGCCGCGGGCACTGAAGCTTTCTTT.

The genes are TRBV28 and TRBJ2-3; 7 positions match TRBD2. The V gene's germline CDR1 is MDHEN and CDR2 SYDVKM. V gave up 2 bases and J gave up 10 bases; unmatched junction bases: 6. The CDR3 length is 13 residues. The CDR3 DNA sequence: TGTGCCAGCAGTTTAACTAGCGTGGGTTCGCAGTATTTT. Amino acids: CASSLTSVGSQYF. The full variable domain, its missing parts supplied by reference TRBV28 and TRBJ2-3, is DVKVTQSSRYLVKRTGEKVFLECVQDMDHENMFWYRQDPGLGLRLIYFSYDVKMKEKGDIPEGYSVSREKKERFSLILESASTNQTSMYLCASSLTSVGSQYFGPGTRLTVL.

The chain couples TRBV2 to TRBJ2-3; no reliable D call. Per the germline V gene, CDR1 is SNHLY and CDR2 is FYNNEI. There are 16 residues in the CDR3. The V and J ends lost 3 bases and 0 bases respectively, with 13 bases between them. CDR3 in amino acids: CASSEVLPGSTDTQYF. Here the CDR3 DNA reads TGTGCCAGCAGTGAGGTACTACCCGGAAGCACAGATACGCAGTATTTT.

The CDR3 DNA follows: TGTGCCAGCAGCCAGGAGCCCCATTACGAGCAGTACTTC. It specifies CASSQEPHYEQYF. The chain couples TRBV4-2 to TRBJ2-7; D call uncertain. The CDR3 covers 13 residues. The germline CDR1 and CDR2 sequences are LGHNA and YNFKEQ. The germline V and J ends were trimmed by 3 bases and 4 bases, with 10 bases remaining between them.

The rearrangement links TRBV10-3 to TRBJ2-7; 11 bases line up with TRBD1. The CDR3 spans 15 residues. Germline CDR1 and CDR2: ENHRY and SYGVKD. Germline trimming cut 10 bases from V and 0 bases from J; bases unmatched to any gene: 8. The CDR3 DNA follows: TGTGCCACCCTAAATGGACAGGGGGCCTCCTACGAGCAGTACTTC. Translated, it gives CATLNGQGASYEQYF.

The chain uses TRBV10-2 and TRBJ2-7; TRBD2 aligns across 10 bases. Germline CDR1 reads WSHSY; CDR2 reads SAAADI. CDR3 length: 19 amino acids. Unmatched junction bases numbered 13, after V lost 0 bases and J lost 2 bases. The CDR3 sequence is CASSESGPAGGPGTYEQYF. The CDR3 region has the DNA TGCGCCAGCAGTGAGTCAGGGCCAGCGGGAGGGCCGGGAACCTACGAGCAGTACTTC.

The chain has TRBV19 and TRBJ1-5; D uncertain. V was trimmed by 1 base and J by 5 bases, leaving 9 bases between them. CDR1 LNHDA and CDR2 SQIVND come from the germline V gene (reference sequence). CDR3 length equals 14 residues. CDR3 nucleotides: TGTGCCAGTAGTATAGGTCGGGGTTATCAGCCCCAGCATTTT. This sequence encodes CASSIGRGYQPQHF.

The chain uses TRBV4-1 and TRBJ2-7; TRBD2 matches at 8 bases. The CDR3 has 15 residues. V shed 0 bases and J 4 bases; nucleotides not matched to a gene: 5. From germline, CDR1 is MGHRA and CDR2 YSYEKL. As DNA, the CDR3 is TGCGCCAGCAGCCAAGACCGAGCGGGAGAGTACGAGCAGTACTTC. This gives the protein CASSQDRAGEYEQYF.

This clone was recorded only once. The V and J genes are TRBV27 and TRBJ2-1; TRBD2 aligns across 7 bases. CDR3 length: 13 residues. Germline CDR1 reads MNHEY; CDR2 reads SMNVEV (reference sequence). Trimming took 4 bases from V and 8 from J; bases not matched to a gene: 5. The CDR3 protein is CASSSDGGDEQFF. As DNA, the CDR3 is TGTGCCAGCAGTTCGGATGGGGGGGATGAGCAGTTCTTC.

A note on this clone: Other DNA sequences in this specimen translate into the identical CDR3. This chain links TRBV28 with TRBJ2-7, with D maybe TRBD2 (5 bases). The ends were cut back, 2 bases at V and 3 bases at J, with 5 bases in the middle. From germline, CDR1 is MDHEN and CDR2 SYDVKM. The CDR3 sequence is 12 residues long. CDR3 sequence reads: CASSLGSYEQYF. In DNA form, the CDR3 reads TGTGCCAGCAGTTTAGGGAGCTACGAGCAGTACTTC.

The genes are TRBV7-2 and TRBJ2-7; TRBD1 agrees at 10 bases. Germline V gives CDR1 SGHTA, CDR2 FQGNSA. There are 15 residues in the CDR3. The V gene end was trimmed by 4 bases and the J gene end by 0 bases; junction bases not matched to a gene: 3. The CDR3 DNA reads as TGTGCCAGCAGCTCTGGGACAGGGGCCTCCTACGAGCAGTACTTC. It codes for CASSSGTGASYEQYF.